The present T cell receptor (beta chain) was sequenced within a study of blood T cell repertoires in COVID-19. Study context: Donors in the United States, Italy and Spain gave samples during acute or convalescent COVID-19. PBMCs, B-cell-depleted T cells, or T cells were the source of the cDNA or gDNA that made up the material.

In the original processing: Estimation of nucleated cell counts was performed using reference gene primer amplification. TCRdb's copy holds only in-frame clones and misses some; the assay was immunoSEQ multiplex PCR. V and J calls and clone size are as listed in that table; D and trimming were resolved from the DNA. The sample comprises about 89,000 clones, roughly 78% of which are singletons, and less than 20% rests with the top ten. Unmatched junction bases numbered 13, after V lost 8 bases and J lost 5 bases. The CDR3 is 15 amino acids. Germline V gene data show CDR1 as SNHLY and CDR2 as FYNNEI. This chain connects TRBV2 to TRBJ1-1; 8 nucleotides line up with TRBD1. The receptor's source is a woman of 80 years or more with acute or convalescent COVID-19. The specimen sequenced was peripheral blood. Here the CDR3 DNA reads TGTGCCAGCTGGGACAGGCCAAATTACGGGACTGAAGCTTTCTTT. Residues: CASWDRPNYGTEAFF.